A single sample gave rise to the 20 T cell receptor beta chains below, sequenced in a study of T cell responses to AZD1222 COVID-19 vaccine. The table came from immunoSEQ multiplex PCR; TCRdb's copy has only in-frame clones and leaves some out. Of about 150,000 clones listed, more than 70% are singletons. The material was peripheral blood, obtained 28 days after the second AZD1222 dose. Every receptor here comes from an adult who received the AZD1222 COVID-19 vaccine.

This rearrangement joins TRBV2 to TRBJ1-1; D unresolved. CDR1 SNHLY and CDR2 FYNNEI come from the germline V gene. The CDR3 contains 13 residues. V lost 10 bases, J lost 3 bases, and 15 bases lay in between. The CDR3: CATGADIYTEAFF. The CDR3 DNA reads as TGTGCCACCGGAGCGGATATTTACACTGAAGCTTTCTTT. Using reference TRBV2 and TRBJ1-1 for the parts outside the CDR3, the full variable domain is EPEVTQTPSHQVTQMGQEVILRCVPISNHLYFYWYRQILGQKVEFLVSFYNNEISEKSEIFDDQFSVERPDGSNFTLKIRSTKLEDSAMYFCATGADIYTEAFFGQGTRLTVV.

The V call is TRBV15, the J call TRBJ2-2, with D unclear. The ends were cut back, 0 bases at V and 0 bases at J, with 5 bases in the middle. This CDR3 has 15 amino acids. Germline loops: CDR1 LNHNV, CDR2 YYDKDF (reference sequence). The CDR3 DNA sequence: TGTGCCACCAGCAGAGATTCAGCGAACACCGGGGAGCTGTTTTTT. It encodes CATSRDSANTGELFF.

The CDR3 bases are TGTGCCAGTACCCCGCAGGGGATCTCCTACAATGAGCAGTTCTTC. Amino acids: CASTPQGISYNEQFF. This rearrangement joins TRBV19 to TRBJ2-1; D might be TRBD1 (6 bases). Trimming pared 7 bases from V and 0 bases from J, leaving 13 bases between. CDR1 and CDR2 from the germline V gene are LNHDA and SQIVND (reference sequence). The CDR3 is 15 amino acids.

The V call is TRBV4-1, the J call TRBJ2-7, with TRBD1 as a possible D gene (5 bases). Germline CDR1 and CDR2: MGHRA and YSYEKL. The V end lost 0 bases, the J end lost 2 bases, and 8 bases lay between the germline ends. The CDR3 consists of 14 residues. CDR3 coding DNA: TGCGCCAGCAGCCAAGAAGGGGTCGCCTACGAGCAGTACTTC. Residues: CASSQEGVAYEQYF.

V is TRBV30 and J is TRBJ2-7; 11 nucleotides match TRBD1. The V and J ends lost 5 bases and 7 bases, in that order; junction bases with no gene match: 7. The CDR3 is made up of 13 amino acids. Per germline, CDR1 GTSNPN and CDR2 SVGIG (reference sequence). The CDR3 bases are TGTGCCTGGGGTGGACAGGGGGCAGGGGAGCAGTACTTC. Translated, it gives CAWGGQGAGEQYF. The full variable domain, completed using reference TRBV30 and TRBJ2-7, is SQTIHQWPATLVQPVGSPLSLECTVEGTSNPNLYWYRQAAGRGLQLLFYSVGIGQISSEVPQNLSASRPQDRQFILSSKKLLLSDSGFYLCAWGGQGAGEQYFGPGTRLTVT.

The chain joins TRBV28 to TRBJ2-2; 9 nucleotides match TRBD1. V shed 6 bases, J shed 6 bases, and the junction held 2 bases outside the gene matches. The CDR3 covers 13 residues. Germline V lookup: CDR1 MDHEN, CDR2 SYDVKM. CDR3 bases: TGTGCCAGCAGGCGGACAGGGGCCGGGGAGCTGTTTTTT. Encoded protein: CASRRTGAGELFF.

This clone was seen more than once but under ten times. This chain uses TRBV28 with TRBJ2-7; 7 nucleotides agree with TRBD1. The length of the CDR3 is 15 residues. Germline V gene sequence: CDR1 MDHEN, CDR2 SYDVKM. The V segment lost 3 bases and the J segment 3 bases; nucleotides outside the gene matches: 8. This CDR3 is CASSFGDREIYEQYF. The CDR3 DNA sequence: TGTGCCAGCAGTTTTGGAGACAGGGAAATCTACGAGCAGTACTTC.

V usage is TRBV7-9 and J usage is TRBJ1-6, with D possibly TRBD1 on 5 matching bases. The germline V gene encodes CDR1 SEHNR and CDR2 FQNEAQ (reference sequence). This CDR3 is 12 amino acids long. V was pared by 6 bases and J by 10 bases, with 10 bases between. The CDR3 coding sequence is TGTGCCAGCAGATTACAGGACTCACCCCTCCACTTT. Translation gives CASRLQDSPLHF.

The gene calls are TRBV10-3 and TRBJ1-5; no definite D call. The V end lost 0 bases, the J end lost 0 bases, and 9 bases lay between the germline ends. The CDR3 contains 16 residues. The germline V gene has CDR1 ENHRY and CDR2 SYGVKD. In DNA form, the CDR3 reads TGTGCCATCAGTGAGTCGAGAAGCCTTAGCAATCAGCCCCAGCATTTT. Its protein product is CAISESRSLSNQPQHF.

CDR3 DNA sequence: TGCGCCAGCAGTGAGGGACTAGCGGGAGGATACACAGATACGCAGTATTTT. Its protein product is CASSEGLAGGYTDTQYF. The rearrangement joins TRBV10-1 to TRBJ2-3; 14 nucleotides agree with TRBD2. The CDR3 contains 17 residues. Looked up from germline, CDR1 is WNHNN and CDR2 is SYGVQD (reference sequence). J was trimmed by 2 bases and V by 2 bases; bases with no gene match: 3.

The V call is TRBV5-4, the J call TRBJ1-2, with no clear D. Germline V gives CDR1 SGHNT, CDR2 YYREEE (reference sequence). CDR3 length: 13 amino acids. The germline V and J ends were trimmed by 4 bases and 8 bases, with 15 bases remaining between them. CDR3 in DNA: TGTGCCAGCAGCCCTACAGACGGGGTCGGCTACACCTTC. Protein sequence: CASSPTDGVGYTF.

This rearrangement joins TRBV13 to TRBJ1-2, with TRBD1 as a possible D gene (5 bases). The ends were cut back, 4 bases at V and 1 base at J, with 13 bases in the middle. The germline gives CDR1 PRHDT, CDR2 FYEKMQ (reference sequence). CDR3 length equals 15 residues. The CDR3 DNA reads TGTGCCAGCAGCTCCGGGACGGCTGATAACTATGGCTACACCTTC. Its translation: CASSSGTADNYGYTF.

CDR3 coding DNA: TGTGCCAGCAGCTTGGGGCCAACGGGAGAAAGGTACGAGCAGTACTTC. This encodes CASSLGPTGERYEQYF. The chain has TRBV5-4 and TRBJ2-7; perhaps TRBD2 as D (6 bases). Per the germline V gene, CDR1 is SGHNT and CDR2 is YYREEE (reference sequence). CDR3 size: 16 residues. Trimming pared 0 bases from V and 4 bases from J, leaving 17 bases between.

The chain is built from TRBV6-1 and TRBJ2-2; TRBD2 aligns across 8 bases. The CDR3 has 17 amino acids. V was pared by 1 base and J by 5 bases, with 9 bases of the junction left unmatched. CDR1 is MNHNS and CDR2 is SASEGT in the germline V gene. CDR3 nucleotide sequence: TGTGCCAGCAGTGAAGAGGCGAGCGGGAGCGGTACCGGGGAGCTGTTTTTT. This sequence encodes CASSEEASGSGTGELFF.

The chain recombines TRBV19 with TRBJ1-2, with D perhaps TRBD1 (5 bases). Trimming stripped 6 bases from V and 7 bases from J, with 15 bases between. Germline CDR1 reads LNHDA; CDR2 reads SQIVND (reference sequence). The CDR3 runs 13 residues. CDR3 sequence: CASRDPGNSGYTF. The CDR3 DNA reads TGTGCCAGTAGGGACCCAGGGAATAGTGGCTACACCTTC.

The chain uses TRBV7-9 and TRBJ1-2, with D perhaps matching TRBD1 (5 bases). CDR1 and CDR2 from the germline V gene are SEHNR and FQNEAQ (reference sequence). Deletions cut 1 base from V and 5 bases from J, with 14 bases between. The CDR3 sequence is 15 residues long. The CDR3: CASSLVTAWVYGYTF. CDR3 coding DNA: TGTGCCAGCAGCTTAGTGACAGCGTGGGTTTATGGCTACACCTTC. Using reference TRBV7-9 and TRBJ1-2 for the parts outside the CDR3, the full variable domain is DTGVSQNPRHKITKRGQNVTFRCDPISEHNRLYWYRQTLGQGPEFLTYFQNEAQLEKSRLLSDRFSAERPKGSFSTLEIQRTEQGDSAMYLCASSLVTAWVYGYTFGSGTRLTVV.

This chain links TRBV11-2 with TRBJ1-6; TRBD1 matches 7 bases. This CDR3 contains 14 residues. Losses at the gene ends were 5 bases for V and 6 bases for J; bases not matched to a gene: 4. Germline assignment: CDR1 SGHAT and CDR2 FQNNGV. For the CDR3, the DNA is TGTGCCAGCAGCCCCCGGGACAGTAATTCACCCCTCCACTTT. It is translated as CASSPRDSNSPLHF.

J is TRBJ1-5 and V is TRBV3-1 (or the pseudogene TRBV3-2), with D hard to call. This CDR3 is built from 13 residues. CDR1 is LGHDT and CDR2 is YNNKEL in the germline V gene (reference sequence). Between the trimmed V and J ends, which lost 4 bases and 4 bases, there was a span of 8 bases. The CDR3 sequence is CASSPSTNQPQHF. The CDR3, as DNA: TGTGCCAGCAGCCCCTCTACTAATCAGCCCCAGCATTTT.

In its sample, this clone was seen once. CDR3 sequence: CASSSGRSNEKLFF. The CDR3, as DNA: TGCGCCAGCAGTTCCGGCAGGAGTAATGAAAAACTGTTTTTT. The chain recombines TRBV10-1 with TRBJ1-4; D is undetermined. From germline, CDR1 is WNHNN and CDR2 SYGVQD (reference sequence). V gave up 5 bases and J gave up 4 bases, with 11 bases separating them. CDR3 length: 14 residues.

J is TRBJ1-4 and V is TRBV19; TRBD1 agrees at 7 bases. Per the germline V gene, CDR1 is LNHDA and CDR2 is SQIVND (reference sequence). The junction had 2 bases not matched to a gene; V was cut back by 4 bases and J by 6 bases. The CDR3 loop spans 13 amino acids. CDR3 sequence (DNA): TGTGCCAGTAGTACCGACAGGGATGAAAAACTGTTTTTT. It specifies CASSTDRDEKLFF.